This T cell receptor (beta chain) was identified in a study of identifying expanded T cells in peripheral blood. Findings and limits, study-wide: Clone count variance between roughly two-week samples rose with total template count. Over about two and four weeks, about 15 and 19 clones changed, versus approximately 1.1 between replicates.

The count of this clone is one. Its antigen is currently unknown. The CDR3 spans 15 residues. The V end was cut by 4 bases, the J end by 2 bases, with 15 bases between. The V gene's germline CDR1 is SGHRS and CDR2 YFSETQ. Collection occurred without any documented infections or immune events in donors. Profiling relied on immunoSEQ multiplex PCR, and the TCRdb table lists in-frame clones only, not all of them. The top ten clones hold 15% to 20% of a sample with more than 50,000 clones, about 83% of them seen once. The chain is built from TRBV5-1 and TRBJ2-5; tentatively, D is TRBD2 (6 bases). Sequenced material: blood. The receptor was isolated from a person aged 18 to 75 in good health. In nucleotides, the CDR3 is TGCGCCAGCAGCAGGAGGGGTTCAGGGCAAGAGACCCAGTACTTC. It codes for CASSRRGSGQETQYF.